What follows is one T cell receptor beta chain and its context. The data derive from a study of technical replicates of blood from a handful of donors. Using immunoSEQ multiplex PCR, the repertoire was profiled, and TCRdb retains in-frame clones only, with some absent. Of 75,000 to 90,000 clones listed, roughly 92% are singletons. J lost 1 base, V lost 4 bases, and 3 bases had no gene match. The CDR3 has 16 residues. The germline CDR1 and CDR2 sequences are SGHRS and YFSETQ. The sample consisted of T cells isolated from PBMCs. The sequence was obtained from a human donor in good health. The chain employs TRBV5-1 and TRBJ2-1; 12 nucleotides line up with TRBD2. CDR3 sequence reads: CASSHGLAGSYNEQFF. CDR3 in DNA: TGCGCCAGCAGCCACGGACTAGCGGGGTCCTACAATGAGCAGTTCTTC. Full variable domain (rest looked up from reference TRBV5-1 and TRBJ2-1): KAGVTQTPRYLIKTRGQQVTLSCSPISGHRSVSWYQQTPGQGLQFLFEYFSETQRNKGNFPGRFSGRQFSNSRSEMNVSTLELGDSALYLCASSHGLAGSYNEQFFGPGTRLTVL.